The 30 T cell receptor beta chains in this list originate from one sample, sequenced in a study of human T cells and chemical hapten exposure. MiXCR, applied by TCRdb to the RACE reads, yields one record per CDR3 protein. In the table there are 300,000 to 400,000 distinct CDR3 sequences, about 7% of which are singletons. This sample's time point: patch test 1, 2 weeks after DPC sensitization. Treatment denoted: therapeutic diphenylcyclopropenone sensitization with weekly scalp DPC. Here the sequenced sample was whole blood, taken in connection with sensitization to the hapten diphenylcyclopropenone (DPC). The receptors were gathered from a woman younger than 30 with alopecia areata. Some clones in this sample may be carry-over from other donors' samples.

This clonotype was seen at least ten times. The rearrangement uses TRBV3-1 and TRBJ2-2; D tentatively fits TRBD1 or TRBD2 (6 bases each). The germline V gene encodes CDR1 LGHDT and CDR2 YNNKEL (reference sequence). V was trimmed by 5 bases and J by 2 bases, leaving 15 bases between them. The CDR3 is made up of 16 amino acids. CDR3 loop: CASSKGGGVNTGELFF. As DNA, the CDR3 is TGTGCCAGCAGCAAGGGGGGTGGCGTCAACACCGGGGAGCTGTTTTTT.

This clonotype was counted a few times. The CDR3, as DNA: TGTGCCAGCAGCGAGTCACAACAAGAAGGCGAAAAACTGTTTTTT. Its protein product is CASSESQQEGEKLFF. The chain joins TRBV2 to TRBJ1-4; D gene unclear. The V gene's germline CDR1 is SNHLY and CDR2 FYNNEI. Deletions cut 6 bases from V and 8 bases from J, with 19 bases between. The CDR3 length is 15 residues. The whole variable domain, remainder taken from reference TRBV2 and TRBJ1-4, is EPEVTQTPSHQVTQMGQEVILRCVPISNHLYFYWYRQILGQKVEFLVSFYNNEISEKSEIFDDQFSVERPDGSNFTLKIRSTKLEDSAMYFCASSESQQEGEKLFFGSGTQLSVL.

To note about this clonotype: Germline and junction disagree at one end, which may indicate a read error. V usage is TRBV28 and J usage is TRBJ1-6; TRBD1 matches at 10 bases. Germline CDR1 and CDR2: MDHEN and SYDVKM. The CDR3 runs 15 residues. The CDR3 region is CASRPRTGGNSSLHF. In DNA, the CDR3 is TGTGCCAGCAGACCGAGGACAGGGGGGAATTCATCCCTCCACTTT.

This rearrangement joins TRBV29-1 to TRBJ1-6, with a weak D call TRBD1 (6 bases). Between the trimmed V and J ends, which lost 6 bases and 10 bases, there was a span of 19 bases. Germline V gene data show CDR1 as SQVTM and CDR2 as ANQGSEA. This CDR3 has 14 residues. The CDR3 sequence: CSVSRGPDGSPLHF. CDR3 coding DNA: TGCAGCGTCTCCAGGGGCCCGGATGGCTCACCCCTCCACTTT. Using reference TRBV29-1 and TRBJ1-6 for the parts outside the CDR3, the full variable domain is SAVISQKPSRDICQRGTSLTIQCQVDSQVTMMFWYRQQPGQSLTLIATANQGSEATYESGFVIDKFPISRPNLTFSTLTVSNMSPEDSSIYLCSVSRGPDGSPLHFGNGTRLTVT.

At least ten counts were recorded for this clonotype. The CDR3 region has the DNA TGTGCCAGCAGCCCCCGAGTTCCGAGGGATAGCAATCAGCCCCAGCATTTT. Encoded protein: CASSPRVPRDSNQPQHF. This chain uses TRBV6-2 or TRBV6-3 with TRBJ1-5; D not resolved. Germline values: CDR1 MNHEY, CDR2 SVGEGT. The V end lost 6 bases, the J end lost 0 bases, and 18 bases lay between the germline ends. This CDR3 has 17 amino acids.

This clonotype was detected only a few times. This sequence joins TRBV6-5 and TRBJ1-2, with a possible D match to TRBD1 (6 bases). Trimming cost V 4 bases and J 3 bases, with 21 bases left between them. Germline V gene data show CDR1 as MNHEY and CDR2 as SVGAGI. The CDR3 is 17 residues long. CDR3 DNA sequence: TGTGCCAGCAGTTTATCCCCGGGATGGGGGGCGGACTATGGCTACACCTTC. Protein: CASSLSPGWGADYGYTF.

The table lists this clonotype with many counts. The CDR3 sequence is CASSVEGGNTGELFF. The CDR3 region has the DNA TGTGCCAGCAGCGTAGAAGGGGGGAACACCGGGGAGCTGTTTTTT. The chain links TRBV9 to TRBJ2-2, with D perhaps TRBD1 (6 bases). Trimming removed 0 bases at V and 1 base at J, with 7 bases between. The CDR3 runs 15 residues. Germline CDR1 SGDLS, CDR2 YYNGEE.

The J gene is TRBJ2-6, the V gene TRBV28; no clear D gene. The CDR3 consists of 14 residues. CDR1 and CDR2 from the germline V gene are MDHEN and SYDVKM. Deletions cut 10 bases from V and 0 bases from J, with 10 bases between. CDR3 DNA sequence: TGTGCCACAGACAAATACTCTGGGGCCAACGTCCTGACTTTC. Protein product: CATDKYSGANVLTF.

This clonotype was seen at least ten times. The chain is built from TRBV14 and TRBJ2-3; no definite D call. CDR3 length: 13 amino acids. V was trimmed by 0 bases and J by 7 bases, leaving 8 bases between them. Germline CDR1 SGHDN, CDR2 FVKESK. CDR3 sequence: CASSQDQGYTQYF. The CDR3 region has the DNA TGTGCCAGCAGCCAAGATCAAGGTTATACGCAGTATTTT.

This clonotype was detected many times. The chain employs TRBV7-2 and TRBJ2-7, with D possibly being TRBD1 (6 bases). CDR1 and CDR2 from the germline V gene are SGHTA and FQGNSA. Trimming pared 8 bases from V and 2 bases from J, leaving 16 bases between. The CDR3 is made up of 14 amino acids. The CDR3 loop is CASSPGQGPYEQYF. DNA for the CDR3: TGTGCCAGCTCACCGGGACAAGGCCCCTACGAGCAGTACTTC.

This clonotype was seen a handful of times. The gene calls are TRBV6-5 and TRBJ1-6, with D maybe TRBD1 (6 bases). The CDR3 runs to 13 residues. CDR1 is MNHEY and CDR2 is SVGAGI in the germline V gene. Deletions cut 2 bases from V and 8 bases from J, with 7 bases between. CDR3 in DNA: TGTGCCAGCAGTTACGGGGGCGATTCACCCCTCCACTTT. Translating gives CASSYGGDSPLHF.

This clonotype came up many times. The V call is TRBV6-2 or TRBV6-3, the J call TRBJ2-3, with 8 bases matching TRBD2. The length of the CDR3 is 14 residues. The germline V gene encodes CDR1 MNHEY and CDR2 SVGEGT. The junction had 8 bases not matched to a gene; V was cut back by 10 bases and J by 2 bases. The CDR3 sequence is CATRLAMVTDTQYF. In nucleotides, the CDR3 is TGTGCCACCCGACTAGCGATGGTCACAGATACGCAGTATTTT.

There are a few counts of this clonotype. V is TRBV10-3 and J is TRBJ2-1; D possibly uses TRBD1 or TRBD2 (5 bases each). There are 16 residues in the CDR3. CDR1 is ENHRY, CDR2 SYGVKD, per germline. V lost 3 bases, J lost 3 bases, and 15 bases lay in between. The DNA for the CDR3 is TGTGCCATCAGTGATATCGAGGGGTCCAGCTACAATGAGCAGTTCTTC. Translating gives CAISDIEGSSYNEQFF.

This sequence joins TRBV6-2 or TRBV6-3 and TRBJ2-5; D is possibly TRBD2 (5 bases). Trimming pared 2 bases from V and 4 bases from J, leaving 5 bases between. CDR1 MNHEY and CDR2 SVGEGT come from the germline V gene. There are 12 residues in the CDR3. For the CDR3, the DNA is TGTGCCAGCAGTTACCGGGGAGAGACCCAGTACTTC. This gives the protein CASSYRGETQYF.

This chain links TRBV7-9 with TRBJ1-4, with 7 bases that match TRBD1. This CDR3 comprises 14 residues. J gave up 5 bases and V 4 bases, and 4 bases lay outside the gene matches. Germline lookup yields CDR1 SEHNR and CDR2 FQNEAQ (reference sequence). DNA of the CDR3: TGTGCCAGCAGCTGGGGACAGCCGAATGAAAAACTGTTTTTT. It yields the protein CASSWGQPNEKLFF.

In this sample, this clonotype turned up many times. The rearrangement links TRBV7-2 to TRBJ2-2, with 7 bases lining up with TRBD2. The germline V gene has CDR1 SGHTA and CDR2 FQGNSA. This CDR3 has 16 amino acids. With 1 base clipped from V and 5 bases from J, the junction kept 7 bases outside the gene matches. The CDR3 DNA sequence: TGTGCCAGCAGCTTAGGTGGCGGGGGAAAGACCGGGGAGCTGTTTTTT. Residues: CASSLGGGGKTGELFF.

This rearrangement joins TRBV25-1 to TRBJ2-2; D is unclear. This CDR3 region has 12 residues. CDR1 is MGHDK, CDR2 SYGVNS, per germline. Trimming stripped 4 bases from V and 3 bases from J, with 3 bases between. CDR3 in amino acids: CASSGYTGELFF. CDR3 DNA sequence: TGTGCCAGCAGTGGATACACCGGGGAGCTGTTTTTT. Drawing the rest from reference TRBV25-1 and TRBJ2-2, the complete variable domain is EADIYQTPRYLVIGTGKKITLECSQTMGHDKMYWYQQDPGMELHLIHYSYGVNSTEKGDLSSESTVSRIRTEHFPLTLESARPSHTSQYLCASSGYTGELFFGEGSRLTVL.

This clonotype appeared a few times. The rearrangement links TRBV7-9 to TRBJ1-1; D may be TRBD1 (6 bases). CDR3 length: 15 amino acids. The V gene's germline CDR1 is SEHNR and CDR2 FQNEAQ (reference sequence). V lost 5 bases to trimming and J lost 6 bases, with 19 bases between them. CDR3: CASSLGSLTGAEAFF. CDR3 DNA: TGTGCCAGCAGCCTAGGGTCCCTGACAGGCGCTGAAGCTTTCTTT.

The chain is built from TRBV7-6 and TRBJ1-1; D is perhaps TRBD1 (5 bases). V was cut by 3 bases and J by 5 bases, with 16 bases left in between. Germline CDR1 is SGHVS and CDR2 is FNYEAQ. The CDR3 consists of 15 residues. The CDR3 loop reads CASSFTEGLKTEAFF. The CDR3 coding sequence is TGTGCCAGCAGCTTTACCGAGGGGCTTAAGACTGAAGCTTTCTTT.

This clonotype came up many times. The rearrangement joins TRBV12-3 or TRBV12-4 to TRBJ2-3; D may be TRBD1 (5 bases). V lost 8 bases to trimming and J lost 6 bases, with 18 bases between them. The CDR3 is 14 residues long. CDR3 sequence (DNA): TGTGCCAGCTCCAAGGGGTCATGGGGCGATACGCAGTATTTT. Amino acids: CASSKGSWGDTQYF.

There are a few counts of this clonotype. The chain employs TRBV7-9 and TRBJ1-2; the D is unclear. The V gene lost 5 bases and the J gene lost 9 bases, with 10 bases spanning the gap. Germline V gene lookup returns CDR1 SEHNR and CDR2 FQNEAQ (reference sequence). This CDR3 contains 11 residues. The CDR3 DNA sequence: TGTGCCAGCAGCCTAGGAGAACGCTACACCTTC. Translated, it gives CASSLGERYTF. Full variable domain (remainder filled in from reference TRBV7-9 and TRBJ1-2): DTGVSQNPRHKITKRGQNVTFRCDPISEHNRLYWYRQTLGQGPEFLTYFQNEAQLEKSRLLSDRFSAERPKGSFSTLEIQRTEQGDSAMYLCASSLGERYTFGSGTRLTVV.

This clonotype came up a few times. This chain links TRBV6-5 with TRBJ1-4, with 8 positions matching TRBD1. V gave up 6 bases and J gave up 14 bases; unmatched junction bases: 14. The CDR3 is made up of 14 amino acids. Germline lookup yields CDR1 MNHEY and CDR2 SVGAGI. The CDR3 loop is CASRPGTGPWGLFF. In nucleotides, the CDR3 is TGTGCCAGCAGACCTGGGACAGGCCCTTGGGGCCTGTTTTTT.

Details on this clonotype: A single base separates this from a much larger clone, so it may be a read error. Here the CDR3 reads CASSPGQDAYEQYF. Written as DNA, the CDR3 is TGTGCCAGTAGCCCGGGACAGGACGCCTACGAGCAGTACTTC. The V call is TRBV19, the J call TRBJ2-7; 8 positions match TRBD1. CDR1 LNHDA and CDR2 SQIVND come from the germline V gene (reference sequence). CDR3 length: 14 residues. V lost 6 bases to trimming and J lost 2 bases; unmatched junction nucleotides: 6.

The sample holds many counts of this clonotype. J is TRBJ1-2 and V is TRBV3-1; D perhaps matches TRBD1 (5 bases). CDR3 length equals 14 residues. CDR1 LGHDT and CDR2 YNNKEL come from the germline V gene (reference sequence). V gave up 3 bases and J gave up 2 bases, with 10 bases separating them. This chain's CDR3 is CASSHSTENYGYTF. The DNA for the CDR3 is TGTGCCAGCAGCCACTCGACAGAGAACTATGGCTACACCTTC.

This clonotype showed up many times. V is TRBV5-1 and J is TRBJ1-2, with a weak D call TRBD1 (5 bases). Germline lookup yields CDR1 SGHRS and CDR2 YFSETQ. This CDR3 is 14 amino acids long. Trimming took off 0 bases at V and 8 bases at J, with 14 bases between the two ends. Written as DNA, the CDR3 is TGCGCCAGCAGCTTGGTAGGGGAGGCGGTCGGCTACACCTTC. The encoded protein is CASSLVGEAVGYTF.

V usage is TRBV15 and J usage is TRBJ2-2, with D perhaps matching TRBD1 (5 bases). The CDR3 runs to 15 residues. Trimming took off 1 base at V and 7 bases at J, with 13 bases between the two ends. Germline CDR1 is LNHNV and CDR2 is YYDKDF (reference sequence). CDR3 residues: CATSRGKGVIGELFF. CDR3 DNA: TGTGCCACCAGCAGAGGCAAAGGGGTGATCGGGGAGCTGTTTTTT.

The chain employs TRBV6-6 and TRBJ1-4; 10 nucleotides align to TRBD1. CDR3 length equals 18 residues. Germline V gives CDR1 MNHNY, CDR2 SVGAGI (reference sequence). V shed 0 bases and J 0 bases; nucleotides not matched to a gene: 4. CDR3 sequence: CASSYSPGQGATNEKLFF. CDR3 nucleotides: TGTGCCAGCAGTTACTCGCCCGGACAGGGGGCAACTAATGAAAAACTGTTTTTT.

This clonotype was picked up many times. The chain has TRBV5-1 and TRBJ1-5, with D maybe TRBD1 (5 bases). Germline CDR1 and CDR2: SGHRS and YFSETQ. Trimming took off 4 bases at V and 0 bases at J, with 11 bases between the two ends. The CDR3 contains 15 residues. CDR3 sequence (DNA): TGCGCCAGCAGCGAGGACGGGACTAGCAATCAGCCCCAGCATTTT. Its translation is CASSEDGTSNQPQHF.

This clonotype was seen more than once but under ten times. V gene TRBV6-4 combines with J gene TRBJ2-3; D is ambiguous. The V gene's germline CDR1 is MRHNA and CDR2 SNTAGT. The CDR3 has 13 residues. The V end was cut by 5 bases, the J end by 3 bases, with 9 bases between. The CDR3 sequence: CASSSSRTDTQYF. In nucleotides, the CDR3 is TGTGCCAGCAGTAGCAGTAGAACAGATACGCAGTATTTT.

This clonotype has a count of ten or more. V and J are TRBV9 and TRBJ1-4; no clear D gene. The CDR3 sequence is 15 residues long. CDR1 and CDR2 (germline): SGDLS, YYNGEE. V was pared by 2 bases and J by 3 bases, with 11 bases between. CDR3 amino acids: CASSVGRIANEKLFF. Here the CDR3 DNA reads TGTGCCAGCAGCGTCGGCCGGATAGCTAATGAAAAACTGTTTTTT.